This T cell receptor (beta chain) was found in a study of cytomegalovirus exposure and HLA in healthy donors. Germline V gene lookup returns CDR1 SGHRS and CDR2 YFSETQ. Germline trimming cut 4 bases from V and 2 bases from J; bases unmatched to any gene: 6. The CDR3 sequence is 16 residues long. Both 60 Vbeta primers and 13 Jbeta primers went into the PCR. The repertoire was sequenced with immunoSEQ multiplex PCR; TCRdb's copy has only in-frame clones and lacks some. The sample lists some 90,000 clones, 65% to 85% occurring once. The chain recombines TRBV5-1 with TRBJ2-2; 9 positions match TRBD1. This TCR came from a man aged 45-65 years in good health and CMV-seronegative. The sequencing input was PBMCs. The CDR3 nucleotides are TGCGCCAGCAGCCGACAGGGACAGGGTAACACCGGGGAGCTGTTTTTT. The encoded protein is CASSRQGQGNTGELFF.